The clone carrying this TCR beta chain was seen a single time. Its specificity is unknown. Sequencing was performed with immunoSEQ multiplex PCR; in TCRdb, only in-frame clones are kept and a portion is missing. The sample contains roughly 180,000 clones, about 90% of which appear only once. These data belong to a study of T cell responses to AZD1222 COVID-19 vaccine. For the study at large: Samples with a second dose at about 4 or about 12 weeks were pooled together.

Study results and caveats: Unmutated variant regions are reportedly targeted by nearly half of spike-specific TCRs. At study baseline, merely roughly 6 AZD1222 recipients were seropositive. Spike was spanned by vaccine-associated CD4 TCRs, with dominance at 160-218 and 743-854.

Trimming left V 1 base short and J 10 bases short, with 7 bases between. The CDR3 contains 11 residues. The germline CDR1 and CDR2 sequences are LGHNA and YSLEER. This sequence joins TRBV4-3 and TRBJ1-2; D is unclear. The sequencing used peripheral blood, collected on day 0 of AZD1222 vaccination. The clonotype originates from an adult in good health. This CDR3 reads CASSQGLYYTF. Here the CDR3 DNA reads TGCGCCAGCAGCCAAGGGCTCTACTACACCTTC.